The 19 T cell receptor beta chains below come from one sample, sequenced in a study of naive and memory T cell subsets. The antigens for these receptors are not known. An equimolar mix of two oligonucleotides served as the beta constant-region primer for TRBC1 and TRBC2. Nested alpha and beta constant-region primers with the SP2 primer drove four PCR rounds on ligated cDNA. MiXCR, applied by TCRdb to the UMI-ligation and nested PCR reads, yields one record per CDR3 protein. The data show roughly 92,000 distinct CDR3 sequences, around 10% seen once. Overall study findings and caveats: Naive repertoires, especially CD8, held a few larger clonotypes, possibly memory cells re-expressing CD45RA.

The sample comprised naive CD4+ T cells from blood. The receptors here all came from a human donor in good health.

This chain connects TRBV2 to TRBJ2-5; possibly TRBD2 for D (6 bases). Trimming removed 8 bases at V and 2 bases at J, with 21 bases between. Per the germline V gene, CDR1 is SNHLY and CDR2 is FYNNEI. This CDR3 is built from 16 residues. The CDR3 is CASRRRAQTFQETQYF. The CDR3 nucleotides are TGTGCCAGCCGGAGGAGGGCACAGACCTTTCAAGAGACCCAGTACTTC.

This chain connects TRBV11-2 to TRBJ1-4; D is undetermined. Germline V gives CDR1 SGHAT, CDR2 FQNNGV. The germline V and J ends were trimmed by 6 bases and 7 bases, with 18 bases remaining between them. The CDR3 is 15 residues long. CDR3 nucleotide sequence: TGTGCCAGCAGGTCAGGACCCACCAGGAGTGAAAAACTGTTTTTT. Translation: CASRSGPTRSEKLFF.

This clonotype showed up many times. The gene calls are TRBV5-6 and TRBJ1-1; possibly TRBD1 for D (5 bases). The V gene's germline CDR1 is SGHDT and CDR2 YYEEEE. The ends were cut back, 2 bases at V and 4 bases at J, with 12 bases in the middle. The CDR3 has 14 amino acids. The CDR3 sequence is CASSFRRQSTEAFF. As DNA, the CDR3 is TGTGCCAGCAGCTTTAGGCGACAGAGCACTGAAGCTTTCTTT.

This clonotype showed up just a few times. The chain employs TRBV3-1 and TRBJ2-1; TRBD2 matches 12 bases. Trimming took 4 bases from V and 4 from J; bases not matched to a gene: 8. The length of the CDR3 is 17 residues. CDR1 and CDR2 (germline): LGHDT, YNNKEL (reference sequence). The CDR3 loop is CASSPLPGLAGYNEQFF. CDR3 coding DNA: TGTGCCAGCAGCCCCCTCCCGGGACTAGCGGGTTACAATGAGCAGTTCTTC.

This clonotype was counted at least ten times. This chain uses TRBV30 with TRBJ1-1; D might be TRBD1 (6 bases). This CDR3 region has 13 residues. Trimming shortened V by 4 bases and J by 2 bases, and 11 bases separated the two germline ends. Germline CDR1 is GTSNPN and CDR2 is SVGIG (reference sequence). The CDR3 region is CAWTRGINTEAFF. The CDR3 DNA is TGTGCCTGGACAAGGGGGATAAACACTGAAGCTTTCTTT. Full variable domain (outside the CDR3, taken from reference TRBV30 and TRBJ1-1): SQTIHQWPATLVQPVGSPLSLECTVEGTSNPNLYWYRQAAGRGLQLLFYSVGIGQISSEVPQNLSASRPQDRQFILSSKKLLLSDSGFYLCAWTRGINTEAFFGQGTRLTVV.

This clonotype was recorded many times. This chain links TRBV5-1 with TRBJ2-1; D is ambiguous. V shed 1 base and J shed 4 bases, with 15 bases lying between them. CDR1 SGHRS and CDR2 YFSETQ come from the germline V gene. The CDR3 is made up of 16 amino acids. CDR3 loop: CASSLYGLIQYNEQFF. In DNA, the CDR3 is TGCGCCAGCAGCTTGTATGGTCTAATCCAATACAATGAGCAGTTCTTC.

CDR3 nucleotide sequence: TGTGCCAGCACTTCCCCGGGGTGGACCGGGGAGCTGTTTTTT. Encoded protein: CASTSPGWTGELFF. The V gene is TRBV12-3 or TRBV12-4, the J gene TRBJ2-2; tentative D call: TRBD2 (5 bases). The CDR3 extends over 14 amino acids. The V end lost 7 bases, the J end lost 5 bases, and 14 bases lay between the germline ends.

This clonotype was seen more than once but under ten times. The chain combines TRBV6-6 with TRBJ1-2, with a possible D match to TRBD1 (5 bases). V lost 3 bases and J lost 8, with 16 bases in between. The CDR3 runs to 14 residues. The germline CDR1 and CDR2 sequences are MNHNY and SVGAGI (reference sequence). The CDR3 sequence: CASSYLQGRGGYTF. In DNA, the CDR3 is TGTGCCAGCAGTTATCTCCAGGGCCGAGGGGGCTACACCTTC.

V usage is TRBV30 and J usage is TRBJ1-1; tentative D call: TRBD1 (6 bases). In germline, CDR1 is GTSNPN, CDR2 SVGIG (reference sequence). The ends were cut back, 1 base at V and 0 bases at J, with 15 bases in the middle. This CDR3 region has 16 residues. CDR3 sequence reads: CAWSEGGILMNTEAFF. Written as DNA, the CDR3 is TGTGCCTGGAGTGAGGGGGGAATCCTTATGAACACTGAAGCTTTCTTT. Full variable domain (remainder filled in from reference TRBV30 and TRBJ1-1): SQTIHQWPATLVQPVGSPLSLECTVEGTSNPNLYWYRQAAGRGLQLLFYSVGIGQISSEVPQNLSASRPQDRQFILSSKKLLLSDSGFYLCAWSEGGILMNTEAFFGQGTRLTVV.

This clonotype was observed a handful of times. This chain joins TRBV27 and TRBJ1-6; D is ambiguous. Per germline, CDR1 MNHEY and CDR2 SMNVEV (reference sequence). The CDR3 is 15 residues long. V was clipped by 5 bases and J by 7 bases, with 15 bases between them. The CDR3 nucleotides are TGTGCCAGCAGTAAACGACAAAGCCAAAATTCACCCCTCCACTTT. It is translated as CASSKRQSQNSPLHF.

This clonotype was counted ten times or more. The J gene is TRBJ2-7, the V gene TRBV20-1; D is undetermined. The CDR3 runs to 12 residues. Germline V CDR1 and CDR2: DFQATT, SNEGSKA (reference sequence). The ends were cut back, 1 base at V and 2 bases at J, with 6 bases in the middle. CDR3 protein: CSARAGAYEQYF. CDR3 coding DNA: TGCAGTGCTAGAGCCGGTGCCTACGAGCAGTACTTC.

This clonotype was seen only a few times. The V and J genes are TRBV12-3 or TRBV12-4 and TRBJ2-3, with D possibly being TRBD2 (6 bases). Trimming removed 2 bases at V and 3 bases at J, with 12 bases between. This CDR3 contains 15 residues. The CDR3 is CASSLYTGETDTQYF. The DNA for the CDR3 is TGTGCCAGCAGTTTATATACGGGAGAAACAGATACGCAGTATTTT.

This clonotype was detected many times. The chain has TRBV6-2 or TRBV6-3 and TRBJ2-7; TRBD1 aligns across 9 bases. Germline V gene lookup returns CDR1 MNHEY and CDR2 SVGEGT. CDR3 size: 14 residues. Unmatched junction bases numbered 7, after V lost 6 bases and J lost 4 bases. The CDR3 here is CASRGTGKLYEQYF. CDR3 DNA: TGTGCCAGCAGAGGGACAGGGAAACTTTACGAGCAGTACTTC.

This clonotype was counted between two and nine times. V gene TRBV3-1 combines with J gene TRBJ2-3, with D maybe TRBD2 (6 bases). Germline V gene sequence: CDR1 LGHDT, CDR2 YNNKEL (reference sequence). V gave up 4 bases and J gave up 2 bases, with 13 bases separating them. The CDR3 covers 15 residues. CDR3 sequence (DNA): TGTGCCAGCAGCCCCCGGACTACCTACACAGATACGCAGTATTTT. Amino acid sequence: CASSPRTTYTDTQYF.

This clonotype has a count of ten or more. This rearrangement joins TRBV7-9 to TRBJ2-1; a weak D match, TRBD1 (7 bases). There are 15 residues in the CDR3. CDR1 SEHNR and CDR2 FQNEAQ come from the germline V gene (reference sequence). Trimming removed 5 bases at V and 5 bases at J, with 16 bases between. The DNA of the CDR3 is TGTGCCAGCAGCCGCAGGGGGGCGGCTAACAATGAGCAGTTCTTC. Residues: CASSRRGAANNEQFF.

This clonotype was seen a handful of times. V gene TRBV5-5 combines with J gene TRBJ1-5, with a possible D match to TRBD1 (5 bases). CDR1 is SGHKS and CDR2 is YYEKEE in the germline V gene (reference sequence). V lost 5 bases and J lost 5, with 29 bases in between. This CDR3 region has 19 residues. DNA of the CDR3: TGTGCCAGCAGATTCAGAGCCGGGGCGCCGGTTACAATTTATCAGCCCCAGCATTTT. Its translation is CASRFRAGAPVTIYQPQHF.

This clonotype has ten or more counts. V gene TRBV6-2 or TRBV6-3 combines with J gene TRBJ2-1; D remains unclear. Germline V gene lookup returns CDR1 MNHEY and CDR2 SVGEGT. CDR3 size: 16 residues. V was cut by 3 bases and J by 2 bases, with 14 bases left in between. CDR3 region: CASSYGRAIAYNEQFF. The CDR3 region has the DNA TGTGCCAGCAGTTATGGCCGGGCTATCGCCTACAATGAGCAGTTCTTC.

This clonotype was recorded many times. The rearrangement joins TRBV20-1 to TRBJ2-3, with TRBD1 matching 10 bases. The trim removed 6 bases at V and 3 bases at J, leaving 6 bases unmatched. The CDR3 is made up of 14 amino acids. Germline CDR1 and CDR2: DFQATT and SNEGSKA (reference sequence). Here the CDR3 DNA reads TGCAGTGCGGGACCGGGACAGGGGACAGATACGCAGTATTTT. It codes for CSAGPGQGTDTQYF.

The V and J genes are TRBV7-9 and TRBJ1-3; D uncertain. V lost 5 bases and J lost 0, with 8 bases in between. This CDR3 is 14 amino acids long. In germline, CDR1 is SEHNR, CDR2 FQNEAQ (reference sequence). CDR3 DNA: TGTGCCAGCAGCCGGATTAGCTCTGGAAACACCATATATTTT. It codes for CASSRISSGNTIYF.